The 21 T cell receptor beta chains in this list originate from one sample, sequenced in a study of blood T cell repertoires in COVID-19. The data were produced by immunoSEQ multiplex PCR, yet TCRdb's version contains in-frame clones alone and is incomplete. This table has about 270,000 clones, approximately 86% appearing once. Material: peripheral blood. All receptors come from a man aged 35 to 55 with active or convalescent COVID-19.

V usage is TRBV19 and J usage is TRBJ2-7, with a possible D match to TRBD1 (6 bases). Germline CDR1 reads LNHDA; CDR2 reads SQIVND (reference sequence). Deletions cut 9 bases from V and 4 bases from J, with 10 bases between. The CDR3 spans 11 residues. The CDR3 protein is CASRTGYEQYF. CDR3 sequence (DNA): TGTGCCAGCAGAACAGGGTACGAGCAGTACTTC.

This chain joins TRBV4-2 and TRBJ1-6; D is possibly TRBD1 (5 bases). Trimming removed 0 bases at V and 10 bases at J, with 13 bases between. This CDR3 comprises 15 residues. Germline CDR1 and CDR2: LGHNA and YNFKEQ. CDR3 amino acids: CASSQDRQGGSPLHF. The CDR3 DNA is TGTGCCAGCAGCCAAGATAGGCAGGGAGGCTCACCCCTCCACTTT.

This rearrangement joins TRBV2 to TRBJ2-5, with D tentatively TRBD1 (6 bases). Trimming took 4 bases from V and 3 from J, leaving 9 bases between them. Germline V CDR1 and CDR2: SNHLY, FYNNEI. CDR3 length: 13 residues. CDR3 loop: CASSVEGEETQYF. In DNA form, the CDR3 reads TGTGCCAGCAGTGTAGAGGGGGAAGAGACCCAGTACTTC.

This clone appeared a single time. V usage is TRBV5-5 and J usage is TRBJ1-6, with TRBD1 matching 7 bases. Germline V CDR1 and CDR2: SGHKS, YYEKEE (reference sequence). The CDR3 totals 14 residues. V was pared by 1 base and J by 10 bases, with 5 bases of the junction left unmatched. In nucleotides, the CDR3 is TGTGCCAGCAGCTTGCAGGGGGTAGGATCACCCCTCCACTTT. Protein: CASSLQGVGSPLHF.

The chain recombines TRBV6-5 with TRBJ1-3; D unresolved. Trimming shortened V by 6 bases and J by 7 bases, and 19 bases separated the two germline ends. The CDR3 is 15 amino acids. The V gene's germline CDR1 is MNHEY and CDR2 SVGAGI. The DNA for the CDR3 is TGTGCCAGCAGGCCGGACTATCTATTGGCCAACACCATATATTTT. The encoded protein is CASRPDYLLANTIYF.

This clone was seen a handful of times. The V call is TRBV10-2, the J call TRBJ1-2; D is unclear. The CDR3 covers 13 residues. The germline V gene has CDR1 WSHSY and CDR2 SAAADI. Trimming pared 3 bases from V and 6 bases from J, leaving 11 bases between. This CDR3 is CASSETHSNGYTF. The CDR3 DNA reads TGCGCCAGCAGTGAAACCCATAGTAATGGCTACACCTTC.

The CDR3 nucleotides read TGTGCCAGCAGCAAAGGGAGGGCGGGCAGCCCGAACACCGGGGAGCTGTTTTTT. The encoded protein is CASSKGRAGSPNTGELFF. V is TRBV21-1 and J is TRBJ2-2; the table names TRBD2, a call not compared with the DNA. TRBV21-1 counts as a pseudogene. The CDR3 is 18 amino acids.

J is TRBJ2-7 and V is TRBV18; tentatively, D is TRBD1 (6 bases). The CDR3 has 14 amino acids. The germline V and J ends were trimmed by 2 bases and 4 bases, with 12 bases remaining between them. Germline CDR1 reads KGHSH; CDR2 reads LQKENI. CDR3 in DNA: TGTGCCAGCTCACCATCTCGGACAGAATACGAGCAGTACTTC. Its protein is CASSPSRTEYEQYF.

The V call is TRBV5-1, the J call TRBJ2-1; possible D gene TRBD2, 6 bases. The ends were cut back, 4 bases at V and 7 bases at J, with 6 bases in the middle. CDR1 and CDR2 (germline): SGHRS, YFSETQ. The CDR3 extends over 11 amino acids. The CDR3 spells CASSRENEQFF. Written as DNA, the CDR3 is TGCGCCAGCAGCCGGGAGAATGAGCAGTTCTTC.

On this clone: One junction end disagrees with the germline gene, perhaps due to a read error. The chain couples TRBV5-1 to TRBJ2-7; D gene uncertain. The CDR3 spans 14 residues. The germline CDR1 and CDR2 sequences are SGHRS and YFSETQ. DNA of the CDR3: TGCGCCAGCAGCCGACCCGACGGTCCCTTACGGGTGGACTTC. Its translation is CASSRPDGPLRVDF.

Details on this clone: An end of the junction does not agree with germline; a read error may underlie this. The V call is TRBV7-7, the J call TRBJ2-3, with 7 nucleotides matching TRBD2. The CDR3 spans 13 residues. Per the germline V gene, CDR1 is SSHAT and CDR2 is FNYEAQ (reference sequence). For the CDR3, the DNA is TGTGCTAGCAGCTCGGGGGGTAGGGATACGCAGTATTTT. It translates to CASSSGGRDTQYF.

The chain links TRBV30 to TRBJ2-3, with D possibly being TRBD1 (5 bases). The CDR3 is 13 residues long. V was trimmed by 0 bases and J by 10 bases, leaving 14 bases between them. CDR1 GTSNPN and CDR2 SVGIG come from the germline V gene (reference sequence). CDR3 in amino acids: CAWSVEGHVPQYF. CDR3 nucleotides: TGTGCCTGGAGTGTGGAAGGACACGTTCCGCAGTATTTT.

This chain connects TRBV3-1 (or the pseudogene TRBV3-2) to TRBJ1-4; no definite D call. CDR1 is LGHDT and CDR2 is YNNKEL in the germline V gene (reference sequence). The V and J ends lost 1 base and 8 bases respectively, with 20 bases between them. This CDR3 comprises 17 residues. The CDR3 DNA reads as TGTGCCAGCAGCCAAGCGTACAGTGTTAGGTCGCAAGAAAAACTGTTTTTT. Its translation: CASSQAYSVRSQEKLFF.

CDR3 in DNA: TGCGCCAGCAGCCCCGAGGGGGCGGACAGGGGTATAACTAATGAAAAACTGTTTTTT. Translated, it gives CASSPEGADRGITNEKLFF. The gene calls are TRBV5-1 and TRBJ1-4, with 9 bases that match TRBD1. Germline lookup yields CDR1 SGHRS and CDR2 YFSETQ. CDR3 length: 19 amino acids. Trimming at V came to 4 bases and at J to 1 base, leaving 14 bases not matched to a gene.

This chain joins TRBV14 and TRBJ1-1, with a possible D match to TRBD1 (6 bases). V gave up 7 bases and J gave up 0 bases, with 12 bases separating them. The CDR3 runs 14 residues. CDR1 is SGHDN and CDR2 is FVKESK in the germline V gene. The CDR3 coding sequence is TGTGCCAGCACCCGGACAGCACTGAACACTGAAGCTTTCTTT. This translates into CASTRTALNTEAFF.

V and J are TRBV14 and TRBJ2-3, with 9 bases matching TRBD2. The length of the CDR3 is 16 residues. Germline loops: CDR1 SGHDN, CDR2 FVKESK. Trimming removed 4 bases from V and 3 bases from J; junction bases left unmatched: 8. As DNA, the CDR3 is TGTGCCAGCAGCCCCCGAGCGGGAGGTTTGACAGATACGCAGTATTTT. Translating it yields CASSPRAGGLTDTQYF.

The V and J genes are TRBV11-2 and TRBJ1-1; the D is unclear. The germline gives CDR1 SGHAT, CDR2 FQNNGV. There are 15 residues in the CDR3. Trimming took 4 bases from V and 0 from J, leaving 12 bases between them. The CDR3 DNA reads TGTGCCAGCAGCTCTAAGGCGAGGATGAACACTGAAGCTTTCTTT. This encodes CASSSKARMNTEAFF.

The gene calls are TRBV7-3 and TRBJ1-2, with D possibly being TRBD1 (5 bases). Trimming cost V 5 bases and J 6 bases, with 13 bases left between them. CDR3 length equals 13 residues. Germline values: CDR1 SGHTA, CDR2 FQGTGA. The DNA of the CDR3 is TGTGCCAGCAGCGGAGCCGTAGGGGATGGCTACACCTTC. This codes for CASSGAVGDGYTF.

In its sample, this clone was seen a few times. The genes are TRBV4-1 and TRBJ1-2; maybe TRBD1 (5 bases). Germline V gene data show CDR1 as MGHRA and CDR2 as YSYEKL. Trimming removed 0 bases at V and 1 base at J, with 18 bases between. The CDR3 loop spans 18 amino acids. The CDR3 here is CASSQELSQGRYNYGYTF. As DNA, the CDR3 is TGCGCCAGCAGCCAAGAATTGTCGCAGGGCCGGTATAACTATGGCTACACCTTC.

A remark on this clone: The same CDR3 also results from other DNA sequences found in this sample. The chain uses TRBV3-1 (or the pseudogene TRBV3-2) and TRBJ1-5; D remains unclear. With 1 base removed from V and 2 bases from J, the gap between germline ends came to 3 bases. The CDR3 runs 13 residues. CDR1 is LGHDT, CDR2 YNNKEL, per germline (reference sequence). The CDR3 sequence is CASSQGRNQPQHF. Here the CDR3 DNA reads TGTGCCAGCAGCCAAGGGCGCAATCAGCCCCAGCATTTT.

A note on this clone: Additional DNA sequences in this sample encode the identical CDR3. The chain couples TRBV20-1 to TRBJ2-1; D perhaps matches TRBD2 (6 bases). CDR1 and CDR2 (germline): DFQATT, SNEGSKA (reference sequence). Trimming removed 3 bases from V and 7 bases from J, with 7 bases in between. The CDR3 has 11 amino acids. The CDR3 coding sequence is TGCAGTGCTAGGGGGGGAAATGAGCAGTTCTTC. It is translated as CSARGGNEQFF.